The T cell receptor (beta chain) under discussion was sequenced for a study of shared clonotypes between healthy human individuals. Study background: CD4 naive cells filled three plates per donor, CD4 memory three, CD8 naive two and CD8 memory one. General study results and limits: It was the non-shared clonotypes that had lower generation probabilities than clonotypes shared by all four donors.

Free of recent acute infections or vaccinations, the donors were healthy HIV-negative adults. Investigators spread the genomic DNA of each subset evenly over several immunoSEQ plates. Using immunoSEQ multiplex PCR, the repertoire was profiled, and TCRdb retains in-frame clones only, with some absent. The data show about 1.1 million clones, approximately 80% seen once. The CDR3 has 15 amino acids. Per germline, CDR1 SGHNT and CDR2 YYREEE (reference sequence). Between the trimmed V and J ends, which lost 4 bases and 4 bases, there was a span of 18 bases. About this clone: Its antigen remains unknown.

The TCR was taken from a man younger than 35 in good health. Some clones in this sample may be carry-over from other donors' samples. The chain is built from TRBV5-4 and TRBJ2-7; possible D gene TRBD2, 6 bases. The sample taken for sequencing was memory CD4+ T cells from PBMCs. The sample's subset: CD45RA-negative fraction. The CDR3 DNA sequence: TGTGCCAGCAGCCAAAGTCGGGGGATTTCGTACGAGCAGTACTTC. This codes for CASSQSRGISYEQYF.